This entry concerns a single T cell receptor beta chain. TCRdb's table, derived via immunoSEQ multiplex PCR, lists solely in-frame clones and lacks some. The data hold tens of thousands of clones, with about 84% observed a single time. The data are from a study of T cell changes during pregnancy in multiple sclerosis. Germline V gives CDR1 GTSNPN, CDR2 SVGIG (reference sequence). This CDR3 region has 16 residues. Trimming took 2 bases from V and 3 from J; bases not matched to a gene: 7. The specimen was CD8+ T cells from peripheral blood mononuclear cells, collected before pregnancy. The rearrangement uses TRBV30 and TRBJ2-2, with TRBD2 matching over 9 bases. The receptor was derived from a female donor with multiple sclerosis, enrolled in a pregnancy study. The chain's CDR3 is CAWSPPSGRYTGELFF. CDR3 in DNA: TGTGCCTGGAGTCCCCCCAGCGGGAGGTACACCGGGGAGCTGTTTTTT.